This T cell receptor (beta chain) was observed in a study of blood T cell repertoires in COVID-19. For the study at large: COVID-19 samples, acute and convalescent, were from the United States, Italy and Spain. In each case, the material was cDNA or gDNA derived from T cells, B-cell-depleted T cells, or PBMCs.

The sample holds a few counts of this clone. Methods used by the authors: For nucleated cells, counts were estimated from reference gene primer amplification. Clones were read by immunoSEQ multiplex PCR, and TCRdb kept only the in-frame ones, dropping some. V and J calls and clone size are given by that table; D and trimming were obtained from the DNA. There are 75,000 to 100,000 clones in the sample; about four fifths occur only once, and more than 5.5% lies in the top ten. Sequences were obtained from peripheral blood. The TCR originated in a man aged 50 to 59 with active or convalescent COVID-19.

The CDR3 here is CASGRGLYV. CDR3 sequence (DNA): TGTGCCAGCGGGAGGGGTCTGTACGTC. The V gene is TRBV7-7, the J gene TRBJ2-7; 7 bases agree with TRBD2. The J segment lost 12 bases and the V segment lost 8 bases, leaving 4 bases of the junction unmatched. This CDR3 has 9 amino acids. In germline, CDR1 is SSHAT, CDR2 FNYEAQ (reference sequence).